This TCR beta chain was sequenced for a study of blood T cell repertoires in COVID-19. This table comes from immunoSEQ multiplex PCR, and its TCRdb copy is limited to in-frame clones, with some not included. The sample has about 75,000 clones, about 87% seen once. The ends lost 4 bases at V and 4 bases at J; junction bases unmatched: 4. Looked up from germline, CDR1 is LNHDA and CDR2 is SQIVND (reference sequence). CDR3 length equals 15 residues. This TCR was sampled from a human donor in a cohort sampled during active COVID-19. V and J are TRBV19 and TRBJ2-1; the match to TRBD2 covers 10 bases. Source material: peripheral blood. The CDR3: CASSTASGGYNEQFF. DNA for the CDR3: TGTGCCAGTAGTACAGCTAGCGGGGGTTACAATGAGCAGTTCTTC.